The sequence of this T cell receptor (beta chain) was determined in a study of regulatory T cells in long-lasting Graves disease (dated by TCRdb to about 2021). Broadly, across the study: Newly diagnosed Graves' disease patients had taken antithyroid drugs for less than 3 months. A total of about 33 samples underwent TCR sequencing, from 13 patients with persistent Graves' disease and 20 or so patients with newly diagnosed Graves' disease. Persistent Graves' disease patients were compared with newly diagnosed Graves' disease patients by peripheral blood TCR sequencing and RNA sequencing. The study was conducted in China and was registered as a clinical trial. Study-wide findings and limitations: Persistent Graves' disease patients showed lower TCR Shannon entropy and fewer highly expanded clones than newly diagnosed patients, suggesting clonal expansion. Persistent patients shared more public clonotypes among themselves (around 2,800) than newly diagnosed patients did (more than 950). Persistent disease showed preferential use of TRBV28, TRBJ1-2 and TRBJ2-5, whereas newly diagnosed disease favored TRBV20-1 and TRBJ2-1. The authors noted that the small sample size was a limitation that may lower accuracy. The study examined only peripheral blood because the primary lesion, thyroid tissue, could not be accessed. Sequencing and analysis were restricted to the TCR beta chain.

This clonotype showed up many times. The antigen it binds to is not known. Per-base qualities were not stored, and no clone one base away is much larger. The time point tag for this specimen amounts to: newly diagnosed GD, antithyroid drugs for less than 3 months. For both TCR sequencing and RNA sequencing, RNA was extracted from PBMCs in TRIzol. Graves' disease was diagnosed according to American Thyroid Association guidelines. The patients came from an endocrinology department in Xi'an, China. Each patient gave around 9.2 milliliters of peripheral blood, collected in an EDTA anticoagulant tube. Ficoll Paque Plus density gradient separation was used to isolate PBMCs, and no further T cell sorting was performed. An Agilent 2100 Bioanalyzer and agarose gel were used to check RNA quality, while a NanoDrop 2000 measured RNA concentration. From cysteine to phenylalanine, the CDR3 is 13 amino acids long. CDR3 DNA only is kept here, 39 bases in frame from base 1. Trimming takes 5 bases off V and 2 bases off J; junction bases not matched to a gene: 5. The germline V gene (reference sequence) gives CDR1 as DFQATT and CDR2 as SNEGSKA.

Preparation of the library involved multiplex PCR. TCRdb shows the sequencer as Illumina HiSeq 4000. TCR beta libraries were built with iRepertoire HTBI primers and Arm-PCR amplification of CDR3 regions. Before sequencing, the PCR products underwent gel purification. Per the authors' processing: Across samples, fewer than 70 TRBV and over 11 TRBJ segments were identified and used for gene usage analysis of CDR3 amino acid clonotypes. COPE and FqMerger were used to merge the filtered high-quality paired reads into contigs. BLAST was used to align contigs to the IMGT TRBV, TRBD and TRBJ reference genes, and CDR3 was defined following IMGT. Any clonotype with a frequency above 0.1% was classified as a highly expanded clone. Shannon entropy was used to measure repertoire diversity, and the Gini coefficient was used to measure V-J evenness. Clonotypes shared by more than one individual were considered public. TCRdb passed the public sequencing reads through fastp at Q25 and MiXCR, retaining productive beta sequences. Rows merge per CDR3 protein into single entries with the most common DNA and genes. The V and J calls were determined by TCRdb, not by the authors. For this sample the table gives hundreds of thousands of distinct CDR3 sequences, of which around 15% were detected only once. Roughly 30% of the sample is in the top ten clones.

The same sample was also studied in work on T cells in Graves' hyperthyroidism and ophthalmopathy. Per that second paper: Stable Graves' hyperthyroidism was defined as the absence of progression to ophthalmopathy over 18 months of follow-up. Hyperthyroidism patients were newly diagnosed, with disease duration under 2 months, and aged 18 to 65 years. Exclusion was applied to patients with uncontrolled infections, other autoimmune diseases, pregnancy or lactation. Clinical symptoms, serum thyroxine and TRAb, thyroid ultrasound, and orbital computed tomography formed the basis for the diagnoses. For the first round of RT-PCR on the TCR CDR3, the HTBI primer set was used together with the Qiagen OneStep RT-PCR kit. Blood samples also contained most of the expanded thyroid clonotypes (frequency above 0.001), which suggests that blood repertoires may reflect thyroid immune responses. A 13 V-J signature model separated ophthalmopathy from stable hyperthyroidism, with 87.88% sensitivity and roughly 82% specificity in cross-validation and 80%/75% in testing. In validation, the model predicted progression to ophthalmopathy a median of about 6 months before onset, with over 60% sensitivity and 72.22% specificity. To identify TCR V-J signatures that set the groups apart, the researchers used a discovery cohort of 90 to 100 patients, made up of around 40 with Graves' ophthalmopathy and approximately 57 with stable Graves' hyperthyroidism. Prospective prediction of ophthalmopathy was tested in an independent validation cohort of some 20 hyperthyroidism patients and 15 to 17 patients who later progressed to ophthalmopathy. For training and testing, the roughly 100 patients in the discovery cohort were randomly divided in a 7:3 ratio. In addition, the study compared T-cell repertoires in thyroid tissue and in blood from six Graves' hyperthyroidism patients. Following sampling, methimazole starting at 30 mg daily was given to hyperthyroidism patients, and high-dose intravenous methylprednisolone was given to ophthalmopathy patients. The libraries were constructed in a second round of multiplex PCR and then size-selected and purified. Paired-end sequencing of the libraries was performed with 100 bp reads on an Illumina HiSeq2000. Raw data were processed with SOAPnuke, discarding reads with adapters, uncalled bases, mean Phred below 15, or no exact constant-primer or identifier match. High-quality paired reads were merged with COPE v1.2.5, and unique nucleotide sequences were defined as clonotypes. MiTCR v1.1 was used to align the clonotypes against IMGT TRBV, TRBD and TRBJ reference segments. Only V-J combinations with frequency above 0.0001, covering about 99% of repertoires, were analysed. The TCS score was defined as the ratio of F50 (clonal expansion) to E x V (chaos), calculated using BLOSUM62-based TCRdist between CDR3 peptides within each V-J. Welch's t-statistics and random forest reduced approximately 520 V-J features to 10 to 15, which were used in a naive Bayes classifier (R e1071). No statistical method was used to set the sample size in advance, and investigators knew the group allocation. The paper describes TCR Vbeta CDR3 sequencing of 135 peripheral blood samples, made up of 43 ophthalmopathy patients, more than 70 hyperthyroidism patients and 17 progressor patients.

The sample consisted of peripheral blood mononuclear cells (PBMCs), taken at new diagnosis, from a patient treated with antithyroid drugs. The TCR sequence derives from a man in his forties with Graves disease. Donor details come from another sample of the same person, matched by shared clones. The chain employs TRBV20-1 and TRBJ2-7, and 8 junction bases match TRBD1. The DNA reads TGCAGTGCTCGGGACAGGTTAACCTACGAGCAGTACTTC. Its amino acids are CSARDRLTYEQYF.